This entry is about one T cell receptor (beta chain). The target of this receptor is not known. No clone much larger than this one lies a single base away; base qualities are absent. The data originate from a study of cytomegalovirus exposure and HLA in healthy donors (dated by TCRdb to about 2017). Regarding the study in general: According to a later analysis, the 110 or so validation repertoires were produced on the same platform as the 666 repertoires of the first cohort. The aim of the study was to test whether cataloging public T cell receptors could identify signatures of past pathogen exposure. A separate validation cohort of roughly 120 different subjects was used in addition to the roughly 700-subject first cohort. To predict cytomegalovirus infection status, the study brought together high-throughput TCR immunosequencing, statistical association of individual TCRs with disease status, and machine learning.

The library came from the immunoSEQ multiplex PCR assay. The original pipeline was this. A statistical classification framework was built to diagnose cytomegalovirus status from the catalog of TCR beta chain sequences. The table comes from immuneACCESS by way of TCRdb, which keeps in-frame sequences with V and J called. Part of the clones is missing from these tables; in studies checked, under half for an unresolved V gene and the rest for unknown reasons. V and J calls plus clone size are reproduced from that table; the DNA served to infer D and trimming. The sample records 45,000 to 65,000 clones, 89% of which are singletons. In total, the top ten clones hold 15% of the sample. What the work shows at the level of the full study, not this receptor alone: Across donors, most TCR sequences were observed very rarely, whereas some public TCRs were present in many individuals. In a later analysis, TCRs clustered in the first cohort were found to also tend to co-occur in the 130 or so validation repertoires, with approximately 93% of cluster scores above 0. A few of the identified cytomegalovirus-associated TCR beta chains were confirmed in vitro to be specific for cytomegalovirus antigens. In both the original and validation cohorts, the classifier was reported to diagnose cytomegalovirus status with high specificity and sensitivity. The validation cohort had no HLA typing available for a later analysis, so co-occurrence within that cohort was assessed over all 120 or so repertoires. According to the authors, the approach could potentially be generalized to other disease states and immunological phenotypes. The study listed around 160 TCR beta chains as associated with cytomegalovirus.

Donors formed part of the validation cohort, which comprised 95 to 150 subjects and was distinct from the first cohort of 670 or so subjects. The origin of this receptor is a woman between 18 and 29 years old in good health and CMV-seronegative. The sequencing sample was made of PBMCs.

Read as DNA, the sequence is TGTGCCAGTAGTACAACGACAGTCATGAACACTGAAGCTTTCTTT. Translated, this gives CASSTTTVMNTEAFF. Rearrangement joined TRBV19 to TRBJ1-1, with TRBD1 tentatively as D gene (5 bases match). The trim is 4 bases for V and 0 bases for J, with a gap of 12 bases between the germline ends. The CDR3 measures 15 amino acids from cysteine to phenylalanine. Only the CDR3 DNA stays, 45 bases, in frame from base 1. CDR1 and CDR2 are read off the germline V gene (reference sequence) as LNHDA and SQIVND.